These T cell receptor beta chains were read from a single sample in a study of cytomegalovirus exposure and HLA in healthy donors. TCRdb's copy holds only in-frame clones and misses some; the assay was immunoSEQ multiplex PCR. The sample totals 200,000 to 250,000 clones. Sequenced: PBMCs. These receptors were obtained from a woman aged 25 to 39 in good health and CMV-seropositive. CDR3s include the opening cysteine and the closing phenylalanine or tryptophan. Fields, in order: J gene, D gene, V gene, CDR3 protein, CDR3 DNA. D genes are given only for firm matches.

J: TRBJ2-3
D: TRBD1
V: TRBV7-9
CDR3: CASSPRRDRGTDTQYF
DNA: TGTGCCAGCAGCCCCAGGCGGGACAGGGGGACAGATACGCAGTATTTT

J: TRBJ2-3
D: -
V: TRBV29-1
CDR3: CSVDDFRGDTQYF
DNA: TGCAGCGTTGACGACTTTAGGGGGGATACGCAGTATTTT

J: TRBJ1-5
D: -
V: TRBV19
CDR3: CASSIYSGPQGNQPQHF
DNA: TGTGCCAGTAGTATTTATTCCGGCCCGCAGGGCAATCAGCCCCAGCATTTT

J: TRBJ2-3
D: TRBD2
V: TRBV29-1
CDR3: CSGSGGATDTQYF
DNA: TGCAGCGGTAGCGGGGGGGCCACAGATACGCAGTATTTT

J: TRBJ1-5
D: TRBD1
V: TRBV15
CDR3: CATSRGDRGNQPQHF
DNA: TGTGCCACCAGCAGAGGGGACAGGGGCAATCAGCCCCAGCATTTT

J: TRBJ1-1
D: TRBD1
V: TRBV18
CDR3: CASSPGQGAKGRDTEAFF
DNA: TGTGCCAGCTCACCAGGACAGGGGGCTAAGGGTCGGGACACTGAAGCTTTCTTT

J: TRBJ1-2
D: TRBD1
V: TRBV19
CDR3: CASSTRTGNGYTF
DNA: TGTGCCAGTAGTACCAGGACAGGGAACGGCTACACCTTC

J: TRBJ1-2
D: TRBD1
V: TRBV12-5
CDR3: CASGLGTGHYGYTF
DNA: TGTGCTAGTGGTTTGGGGACAGGACACTATGGCTACACCTTC

J: TRBJ2-1
D: TRBD2
V: TRBV28
CDR3: CASSSPLAELTYNEQFF
DNA: TGTGCCAGCAGCTCCCCACTAGCGGAACTTACCTACAATGAGCAGTTCTTC

J: TRBJ2-5
D: TRBD1
V: TRBV14
CDR3: CASSQVGGGGGETQYF
DNA: TGTGCCAGCAGCCAAGTAGGGGGCGGCGGCGGAGAGACCCAGTACTTC

J: TRBJ1-5
D: -
V: TRBV19
CDR3: CASSIQTVGPQHF
DNA: TGTGCCAGTAGTATCCAAACGGTGGGCCCCCAGCATTTT

J: TRBJ2-7
D: -
V: TRBV27
CDR3: CASSLMGRLDEQYF
DNA: TGTGCCAGCAGCTTGATGGGGCGACTAGACGAGCAGTACTTC

J: TRBJ2-1
D: -
V: TRBV29-1
CDR3: CSVPPTSSYNEQFF
DNA: TGCAGCGTTCCTCCTACTTCCTCCTACAATGAGCAGTTCTTC

J: TRBJ1-1
D: -
V: TRBV7-6
CDR3: CASSLKTGTEAFF
DNA: TGTGCCAGCAGTTTAAAAACGGGCACTGAAGCTTTCTTT

J: TRBJ1-2
D: TRBD1
V: TRBV9
CDR3: CASSVAPGQDGYTF
DNA: TGTGCCAGCAGCGTAGCCCCGGGACAGGATGGCTACACCTTC

J: TRBJ1-1
D: -
V: TRBV18
CDR3: CASSPRGGMDTEAFF
DNA: TGTGCCAGCTCACCGCGGGGAGGAATGGACACTGAAGCTTTCTTT

J: TRBJ1-1
D: -
V: TRBV18
CDR3: CASSPPGAVTEAFF
DNA: TGTGCCAGCTCACCACCGGGAGCAGTCACTGAAGCTTTCTTT